The entry below gives a single T cell receptor beta chain sequence along with its context. Its antigen is undetermined. A second PCR, run for about 7 to 11 cycles, used a sample-barcoded 5' primer plus a J-beta primer mix. TCRdb reprocessed the 5' RACE reads via MiXCR and lists one record per CDR3 protein. The sample has over a million distinct CDR3 sequences, approximately 59% seen once. The data were taken from a study of blood T cells in healthy people across ages. This CDR3 has 14 amino acids. Germline V lookup: CDR1 SEHNR, CDR2 FQNEAQ (reference sequence). Trimming cost V 7 bases and J 2 bases; bases outside gene matches: 4. Whole-study findings and limits: Calculation of diversity from one million T cells yielded estimates considered to be underestimates.

PBMCs, at least 7 million per sample, were isolated. This clonotype was obtained from a man between 18 and 29 years old in good health. The chain is built from TRBV7-9 and TRBJ2-7, with 11 bases identical to TRBD2. What was sequenced was blood. CDR3 DNA: TGTGCCAGCACCATAGCGGGAGGGCCCTACGAGCAGTACTTC. Translated, it gives CASTIAGGPYEQYF.